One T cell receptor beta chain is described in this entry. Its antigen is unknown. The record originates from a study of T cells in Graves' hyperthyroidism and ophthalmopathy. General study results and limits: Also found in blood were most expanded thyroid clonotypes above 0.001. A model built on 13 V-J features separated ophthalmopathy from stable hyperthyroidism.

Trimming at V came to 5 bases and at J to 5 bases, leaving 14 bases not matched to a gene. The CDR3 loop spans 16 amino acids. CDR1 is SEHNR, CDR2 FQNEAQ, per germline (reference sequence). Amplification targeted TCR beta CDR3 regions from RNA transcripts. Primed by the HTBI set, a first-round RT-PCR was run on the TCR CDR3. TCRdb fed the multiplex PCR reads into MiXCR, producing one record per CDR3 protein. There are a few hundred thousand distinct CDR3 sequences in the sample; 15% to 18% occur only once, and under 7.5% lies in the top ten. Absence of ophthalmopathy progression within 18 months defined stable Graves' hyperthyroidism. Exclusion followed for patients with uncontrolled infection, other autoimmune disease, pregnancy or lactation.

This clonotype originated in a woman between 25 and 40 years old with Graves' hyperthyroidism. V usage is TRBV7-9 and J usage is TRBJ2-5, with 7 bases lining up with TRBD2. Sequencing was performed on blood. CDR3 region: CASSDGRDFLSETQYF. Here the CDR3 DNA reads TGTGCCAGCAGCGATGGGAGGGATTTTCTCTCGGAGACCCAGTACTTC.